This TCR beta chain came from a study of blood T cell repertoires in COVID-19. The overall study: Spain, Italy and the United States supplied samples that represented acute and convalescent COVID-19.

Deletions cut 0 bases from V and 6 bases from J, with 14 bases between. Germline V lookup: CDR1 LGHNA, CDR2 YSLEER. The CDR3 covers 15 residues. Authors' methods: Nucleated cell number was recorded as an estimate derived from reference gene primer amplification. Sequencing used immunoSEQ multiplex PCR; TCRdb keeps in-frame clones, though not all of them. For V, J and clone size, that table is used; D and trimming come from the DNA. The repertoire consists of 90,000 or so clones, with more than 65% occurring once and the leading ten covering around a quarter. The sequencing sample was made of peripheral blood. This chain connects TRBV4-3 to TRBJ1-1; maybe TRBD1 (5 bases). This receptor was obtained from a man in his fifties or sixties with acute or convalescent COVID-19. The CDR3 DNA sequence: TGCGCCAGCAGCCAAGATGCGGGTGGGGGGGCTGAAGCTTTCTTT. Its translation: CASSQDAGGGAEAFF.